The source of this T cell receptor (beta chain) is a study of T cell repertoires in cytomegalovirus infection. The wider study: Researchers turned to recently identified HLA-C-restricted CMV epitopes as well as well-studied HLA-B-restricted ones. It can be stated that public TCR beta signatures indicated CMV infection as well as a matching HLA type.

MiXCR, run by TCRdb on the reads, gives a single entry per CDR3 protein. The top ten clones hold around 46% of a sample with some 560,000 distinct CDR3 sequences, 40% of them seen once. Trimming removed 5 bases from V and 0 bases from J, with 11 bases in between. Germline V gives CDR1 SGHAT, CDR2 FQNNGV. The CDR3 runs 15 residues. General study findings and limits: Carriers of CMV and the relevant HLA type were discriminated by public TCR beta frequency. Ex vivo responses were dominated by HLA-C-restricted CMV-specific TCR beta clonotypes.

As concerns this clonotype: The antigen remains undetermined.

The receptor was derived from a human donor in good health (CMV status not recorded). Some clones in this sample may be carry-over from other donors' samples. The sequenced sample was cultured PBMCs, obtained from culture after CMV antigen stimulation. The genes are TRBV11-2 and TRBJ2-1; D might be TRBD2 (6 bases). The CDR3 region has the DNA TGTGCCAGCAGCGGGGGAGGAGGCTCCTACAATGAGCAGTTCTTC. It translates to CASSGGGGSYNEQFF.